Included here is one T cell receptor (beta chain) sequence, with context. The sample is drawn from a study of T cell changes during pregnancy in multiple sclerosis. Assay used: immunoSEQ multiplex PCR; TCRdb lists only in-frame clones, some missing. Of 25,000 to 30,000 clones listed, 85% to 90% were seen once; the top ten hold under 9.5%. The CDR3 has 14 residues. The ends were cut back, 5 bases at V and 4 bases at J, with 11 bases in the middle. Germline loops: CDR1 SEHNR, CDR2 FQNEAQ (reference sequence). The J gene is TRBJ1-4, the V gene TRBV7-9, with unresolved D. The sequencing used CD8+ T cells from peripheral blood mononuclear cells, collected after pregnancy. The receptor's source is a female donor with multiple sclerosis, enrolled in a pregnancy study. The CDR3 reads CASSPGVYNEKLFF. For the CDR3, the DNA is TGTGCCAGCAGCCCCGGGGTTTATAATGAAAAACTGTTTTTT.